These 26 T cell receptor beta chains were sequenced from one sample in a study of T cell repertoires in cytomegalovirus infection. TCRdb reprocessed the reads with MiXCR, giving one entry per CDR3 protein. Among roughly 760,000 distinct CDR3 sequences listed, under 40% were seen once. Sequencing used PBMCs. The source of these receptors is a human donor in good health (CMV status not recorded). Some clones in this sample may be carry-over from other donors' samples.

Only one count was recorded for this clonotype. The chain carries TRBV10-3 and TRBJ1-3; D possibly corresponds to TRBD1 (5 bases). V was trimmed by 6 bases and J by 4 bases, leaving 16 bases between them. Germline V gene data show CDR1 as ENHRY and CDR2 as SYGVKD. The CDR3 contains 15 residues. As DNA, the CDR3 is TGTGCCATCAGCGCTGGGACCGTGCGCGGAAACACCATATATTTT. Its protein product is CAISAGTVRGNTIYF.

The chain is built from TRBV6-8 and TRBJ2-3; 10 positions match TRBD1. The CDR3 loop spans 15 amino acids. J gave up 7 bases and V 6 bases, and 10 bases lay outside the gene matches. CDR1 and CDR2 from the germline V gene are MNHGY and SAAAGT. The CDR3 nucleotides read TGTGCCAGCAGCCGCTCGGGACAGGGGCTACATACGCAGTATTTT. Protein: CASSRSGQGLHTQYF.

V is TRBV6-5 and J is TRBJ1-2; maybe TRBD1 (6 bases). V lost 6 bases, J lost 6 bases, and 14 bases lay in between. CDR1 is MNHEY, CDR2 SVGAGI, per germline. The CDR3 extends over 13 amino acids. The CDR3: CASRGGGTNGYTF. The CDR3 DNA reads TGTGCCAGCAGAGGAGGGGGGACTAATGGCTACACCTTC.

V and J are TRBV12-3 or TRBV12-4 and TRBJ1-1; 8 nucleotides line up with TRBD1. This CDR3 contains 14 residues. V lost 5 bases and J lost 6; bases outside the gene matches: 8. CDR3 nucleotides: TGTGCCAGCAGTCCGTGGACAGGGATTGCTGAAGCTTTCTTT. Amino acids: CASSPWTGIAEAFF.

In its sample, this clonotype was seen a few times. The gene calls are TRBV5-1 and TRBJ1-1; maybe TRBD1 (5 bases). The CDR3 has 15 residues. In germline, CDR1 is SGHRS, CDR2 YFSETQ. V gave up 5 bases and J gave up 4 bases, with 18 bases separating them. In DNA form, the CDR3 reads TGCGCCAGCAGTCACCGAGAGGGGTTAGGCACTGAAGCTTTCTTT. The encoded protein is CASSHREGLGTEAFF.

This clonotype was seen only a few times. CDR3 bases: TGTGCCAGCAGCGCAACCGCGGGGGGTGAAAAACTGTTTTTT. Protein product: CASSATAGGEKLFF. The rearrangement links TRBV7-9 to TRBJ1-4; TRBD1 might be the D (5 bases). Germline V gene data show CDR1 as SEHNR and CDR2 as FQNEAQ (reference sequence). The CDR3 loop spans 14 amino acids. Deletions cut 5 bases from V and 7 bases from J, with 14 bases between.

This clonotype occurred once. V is TRBV6-6 and J is TRBJ2-3, with D unclear. Between the trimmed V and J ends, which lost 8 bases and 6 bases, there was a span of 9 bases. Germline CDR1 is MNHNY and CDR2 is SVGAGI (reference sequence). CDR3 length equals 11 residues. CDR3 nucleotide sequence: TGTGCCAGCGGAAGGATCGATACGCAGTATTTT. As protein: CASGRIDTQYF.

This chain connects TRBV7-2 to TRBJ2-5; 9 nucleotides match TRBD1. The CDR3 is 14 amino acids. Unmatched junction bases numbered 9, after V lost 8 bases and J lost 5 bases. Germline loops: CDR1 SGHTA, CDR2 FQGNSA. CDR3 loop: CASAGQGFVETQYF. CDR3 sequence (DNA): TGTGCCAGCGCGGGACAGGGTTTTGTCGAGACCCAGTACTTC.

V gene TRBV11-2 combines with J gene TRBJ1-3; D gene unclear. CDR3 length equals 12 residues. The ends were cut back, 2 bases at V and 5 bases at J, with 4 bases in the middle. Germline CDR1 reads SGHAT; CDR2 reads FQNNGV. CDR3 sequence: CASSLQRNTIYF. CDR3 DNA: TGTGCCAGCAGCTTACAGAGAAACACCATATATTTT.

This clonotype has more than one count but fewer than ten. The gene calls are TRBV20-1 and TRBJ2-1, with 10 bases fitting TRBD2. The CDR3 covers 14 residues. Looked up from germline, CDR1 is DFQATT and CDR2 is SNEGSKA (reference sequence). The V segment lost 3 bases and the J segment 3 bases; nucleotides outside the gene matches: 2. CDR3 coding DNA: TGCAGTGCTAGTCAGCGGGAGGGCTACAATGAGCAGTTCTTC. Amino acids: CSASQREGYNEQFF.

A few counts support this clonotype. The chain employs TRBV19 and TRBJ2-1; the match to TRBD2 covers 12 bases. Germline V gene sequence: CDR1 LNHDA, CDR2 SQIVND (reference sequence). J lost 3 bases, V lost 9 bases, and 3 bases had no gene match. The CDR3 runs to 14 residues. The chain's CDR3 is CASSTSGSYNEQFF. CDR3 nucleotide sequence: TGTGCCAGCTCGACTAGCGGGAGCTACAATGAGCAGTTCTTC.

This clonotype turned up a few times. The chain employs TRBV28 and TRBJ2-1; the D is unclear. V was shortened by 0 bases and J by 0 bases, with 6 bases between the two germline ends. The V gene's germline CDR1 is MDHEN and CDR2 SYDVKM. The CDR3 consists of 15 residues. The DNA for the CDR3 is TGTGCCAGCAGTTTATGGGGTAGCTCCTACAATGAGCAGTTCTTC. It translates to CASSLWGSSYNEQFF.

The chain is built from TRBV6-6 and TRBJ1-1, with a tentative D call TRBD1 (5 bases). Germline loops: CDR1 MNHNY, CDR2 SVGAGI (reference sequence). The CDR3 loop spans 17 amino acids. The V end lost 5 bases, the J end lost 5 bases, and 24 bases lay between the germline ends. This CDR3 is CASSTSGAISGKTEAFF. The CDR3 bases are TGTGCCAGCAGTACGTCCGGGGCCATAAGCGGGAAAACTGAAGCTTTCTTT.

The chain joins TRBV9 to TRBJ2-3; D uncertain. The germline CDR1 and CDR2 sequences are SGDLS and YYNGEE. V was cut by 3 bases and J by 4 bases, with 18 bases left in between. This CDR3 is 16 amino acids long. CDR3 protein: CASSANIGWLADTQYF. As DNA, the CDR3 is TGTGCCAGCAGCGCGAATATTGGGTGGCTTGCAGATACGCAGTATTTT.

The J gene is TRBJ1-2, the V gene TRBV14; no clear D gene. The CDR3 sequence is 15 residues long. V lost 1 base and J 8 bases, leaving 17 bases between the germline ends. Germline CDR1 reads SGHDN; CDR2 reads FVKESK. Here the CDR3 DNA reads TGTGCCAGCAGCCAAGTTCCGGGTGGGAGGAAGGGCTACACCTTC. Translation gives CASSQVPGGRKGYTF.

In this sample, this clonotype turned up a few times. J is TRBJ2-4 and V is TRBV11-2; tentatively, D is TRBD1 (5 bases). CDR3 size: 16 residues. Germline V lookup: CDR1 SGHAT, CDR2 FQNNGV. With 4 bases removed from V and 0 bases from J, the gap between germline ends came to 13 bases. The DNA for the CDR3 is TGTGCCAGCAGCTCAGTCAGGGTATTAGCCAAAAACATTCAGTACTTC. Protein: CASSSVRVLAKNIQYF.

This clonotype was observed a few times. The chain has TRBV29-1 and TRBJ2-2; D gene uncertain. From germline, CDR1 is SQVTM and CDR2 ANQGSEA. This CDR3 is 14 amino acids long. Trimming took 1 base from V and 2 from J, leaving 8 bases between them. The CDR3 is CSVEGGYNTGELFF. CDR3 bases: TGCAGCGTTGAAGGCGGATATAACACCGGGGAGCTGTTTTTT.

The rearrangement uses TRBV5-1 and TRBJ2-1; maybe TRBD1 (6 bases). V was cut by 1 base and J by 7 bases, with 12 bases left in between. CDR1 is SGHRS and CDR2 is YFSETQ in the germline V gene. CDR3 length: 14 residues. The CDR3 here is CASSLTGIQNEQFF. CDR3 coding DNA: TGCGCCAGCAGCTTGACAGGGATACAGAATGAGCAGTTCTTC.

In nucleotides, the CDR3 is TGTGCCAGCGCCAAGGCGGGGCTTAATCAGCCCCAGCATTTT. It translates to CASAKAGLNQPQHF. The chain has TRBV2 and TRBJ1-5; a weak D match, TRBD1 (5 bases). Germline CDR1 reads SNHLY; CDR2 reads FYNNEI. Trimming took 8 bases from V and 4 from J, leaving 15 bases between them. The CDR3 is made up of 14 amino acids.

Many counts were recorded for this clonotype. The chain carries TRBV7-2 and TRBJ2-7; D remains ambiguous. Deletions cut 2 bases from V and 1 base from J, with 15 bases between. Germline V lookup: CDR1 SGHTA, CDR2 FQGNSA. The CDR3 spans 16 residues. The CDR3 DNA follows: TGTGCCAGCAGCTTACTTGGGCGCCGACCATCCTACGAGCAGTACTTC. Its translation: CASSLLGRRPSYEQYF.

As for this clonotype: This CDR3 fails to terminate in the conserved phenylalanine or tryptophan, so it likely reflects a read error. The V gene is TRBV12-3 or TRBV12-4, the J gene TRBJ1-2; 10 bases agree with TRBD1. The CDR3 covers 14 residues. The ends lost 5 bases at V and 9 bases at J; junction bases unmatched: 9. The CDR3 DNA reads TGTGCCAGCAGTATGGGACAGGGGAGCGGGTGCTACACCGGC. This gives the protein CASSMGQGSGCYTG.

Comment on this clonotype: One end of the junction fails to match germline, which may point to a read error. The CDR3 region has the DNA TGTGCCAGCAGCTCCACGACTAGCGGGGTGGTAGAAAATGTGCAGTTCTTC. Its protein is CASSSTTSGVVENVQFF. The rearrangement uses TRBV7-6 and TRBJ2-1, with 11 bases fitting TRBD2. There are 17 residues in the CDR3. From germline, CDR1 is SGHVS and CDR2 FNYEAQ.

The DNA for the CDR3 is TGCAGTGCTAGAGATGATTACAGAACTGTCAATCAGCCCCAGCATTTT. It translates to CSARDDYRTVNQPQHF. The chain employs TRBV20-1 and TRBJ1-5; D call uncertain. V lost 0 bases and J 3 bases, leaving 15 bases between the germline ends. This CDR3 region has 16 residues. CDR1 DFQATT and CDR2 SNEGSKA come from the germline V gene (reference sequence).

J is TRBJ2-5 and V is TRBV19; D might be TRBD1 (5 bases). V dropped 11 bases and J dropped 4 bases, with 8 bases sitting between them. The CDR3 is 10 residues long. Germline V gene lookup returns CDR1 LNHDA and CDR2 SQIVND (reference sequence). CDR3 amino acids: CAAGRETQYF. CDR3 coding DNA: TGTGCCGCAGGGCGAGAGACCCAGTACTTC.

The chain uses TRBV5-3 and TRBJ1-1; no firm D call. TRBV5-3 is sorted into the ORF group, with uncertain function. The V gene lost 8 bases and the J gene lost 4 bases, with 18 bases spanning the gap. This CDR3 has 14 residues. The CDR3 DNA follows: TGTGCCAGCAGCCCCTTTCATAAACCCACTGAAGCTTTCTTT. It translates to CASSPFHKPTEAFF.

This clonotype showed up just a few times. CDR3 bases: TGTGCCAGCAGCCCCTCTGCCAGGGGTAATTCACCCCTCCACTTT. Translated, it gives CASSPSARGNSPLHF. This rearrangement joins TRBV27 to TRBJ1-6; D might be TRBD1 (6 bases). V was cut by 6 bases and J by 6 bases, with 15 bases left in between. Looked up from germline, CDR1 is MNHEY and CDR2 is SMNVEV (reference sequence). CDR3 length: 15 amino acids.